These 3 T cell receptor beta chains were sequenced from one sample in a study of blood T cell repertoires in COVID-19. The protocol was immunoSEQ multiplex PCR, while the TCRdb copy is restricted to in-frame clones and leaves out a portion. The data contain approximately 100,000 clones, about 82% of them singletons. The sequenced sample consisted of peripheral blood. All receptors come from a man aged 80 or over with COVID-19, enrolled during active disease.

The rearrangement uses TRBV9 and TRBJ2-5, with 11 bases fitting TRBD1. V lost 1 base, J lost 4 bases, and 6 bases stayed unmatched. Germline values: CDR1 SGDLS, CDR2 YYNGEE. There are 16 residues in the CDR3. CDR3 sequence (DNA): TGTGCCAGCAGCGTACGGACAGGGGGCTTCGTAGAGACCCAGTACTTC. Translation: CASSVRTGGFVETQYF.

This CDR3 reads CASSLRQGTVSYEQYF. CDR3 DNA sequence: TGTGCCAGCAGCTTAAGACAGGGGACGGTCTCCTACGAGCAGTACTTC. The chain is built from TRBV7-2 and TRBJ2-7; 8 nucleotides line up with TRBD1. The V and J ends lost 2 bases and 0 bases, in that order; junction bases with no gene match: 6. The CDR3 contains 16 residues. Germline V gives CDR1 SGHTA, CDR2 FQGNSA.

This chain uses TRBV7-8 with TRBJ2-7; perhaps TRBD2 as D (6 bases). CDR1 and CDR2 (germline): SGHVS, FQNEAQ. The CDR3 has 15 residues. Deletions cut 0 bases from V and 6 bases from J, with 15 bases between. The CDR3 DNA reads TGTGCCAGCAGCTTAGCGGAGGGATGGGTGGTCGAGCAGTACTTC. Amino acids: CASSLAEGWVVEQYF.